The rows below give T cell receptor beta chains drawn from one sample of a study of blood T cells in healthy people across ages. TCRdb processed the 5' RACE reads anew with MiXCR; each CDR3 protein has one entry. The sample contains over 1,300,000 distinct CDR3 sequences, approximately 59% of which appear only once. The specimen was blood. These receptors all stem from a man in his late teens or twenties in good health. The CDR3 runs from the conserved cysteine through the conserved F or W. A D gene is named only where the DNA matches it firmly. Clone size is not always given. Where it is, it says once, few, many or a class for expanded clones.

TRBD2 | TRBJ2-4 | TRBV7-9 | - | TGTGCCAGCAGCTTAGTGGAGGGACTAAATTCGGGCCTAATGCAGTACTTC | CASSLVEGLNSGLMQYF
- | TRBJ2-3 | TRBV7-2 | - | TGTGCCAGCAGCCCCCAGGACCTCGCGGATACGCAGTATTTT | CASSPQDLADTQYF
TRBD1 | TRBJ2-7 | TRBV6-6 | - | TGTGCCAGCACCAGATCGACAGGGGGCTCCTACGAGCAGTACTTC | CASTRSTGGSYEQYF
- | TRBJ2-5 | TRBV13 | few | TGTGCCAGCAGCTTACGGGGGGCAAAAGAGACCCAGTACTTC | CASSLRGAKETQYF
TRBD1 | TRBJ1-2 | TRBV28 | few | TGTGCCAGCAGTTTCATTTCGGGACAGGGGGCCTCTAACTATGGCTACACCTTC | CASSFISGQGASNYGYTF
TRBD2 | TRBJ2-1 | TRBV6-5 | - | TGTGCCAGCAGTTACGGGACTAGCGGCGATGAGCAGTTCTTC | CASSYGTSGDEQFF
- | TRBJ1-4 | TRBV3-1 | few | TGTGCCAGCAGCCAAGCTTCCGTCTATGAAAGTAAACTGTTTTTT | CASSQASVYESKLFF
TRBD2 | TRBJ2-5 | TRBV7-9 | - | TGTGCCAGCAGCGGGGGGGTCCAAGAGACCCAGTACTTC | CASSGGVQETQYF
- | TRBJ2-1 | TRBV10-3 | - | TGTGCCATCAGTGAGAGTTACTACAATGAGCAGTTCTTC | CAISESYYNEQFF
- | TRBJ1-2 | TRBV29-1 | few | TGCAGCGTTGGCCTCTATCCTGGCTACACCTTC | CSVGLYPGYTF
TRBD1 | TRBJ2-7 | TRBV4-1 | - | TGCGCCAGCAGCCAAGAAGGGGGCACTTACTACGAGCAGTACTTC | CASSQEGGTYYEQYF
- | TRBJ2-3 | TRBV27 | - | TGTGCCAGCAGTTTTGGGGGCTGGGGCACAGATACGCAGTATTTT | CASSFGGWGTDTQYF